Included here is one T cell receptor beta chain sequence, with context. The record originates from a study of chemoradiotherapy in HPV16-positive cancers. Method: immunoSEQ multiplex PCR; TCRdb's copy keeps in-frame clones and lacks some. The table has 30,000 or so clones, about 80% seen once; the top ten hold around 5.1%. The CDR3 has 14 amino acids. The germline CDR1 and CDR2 sequences are SGHTA and FQGNSA. V shed 1 base, J shed 10 bases, and the junction held 7 bases outside the gene matches. The J gene is TRBJ2-1, the V gene TRBV7-2; TRBD1 aligns across 7 bases. The sample in question was blood, obtained from a patient who underwent chemoradiotherapy. This receptor was obtained from a human donor with HPV-associated anogenital cancer. The CDR3 reads CASSLDGTAREQFF. DNA for the CDR3: TGTGCCAGCAGCTTAGATGGGACAGCCAGAGAGCAGTTCTTC.